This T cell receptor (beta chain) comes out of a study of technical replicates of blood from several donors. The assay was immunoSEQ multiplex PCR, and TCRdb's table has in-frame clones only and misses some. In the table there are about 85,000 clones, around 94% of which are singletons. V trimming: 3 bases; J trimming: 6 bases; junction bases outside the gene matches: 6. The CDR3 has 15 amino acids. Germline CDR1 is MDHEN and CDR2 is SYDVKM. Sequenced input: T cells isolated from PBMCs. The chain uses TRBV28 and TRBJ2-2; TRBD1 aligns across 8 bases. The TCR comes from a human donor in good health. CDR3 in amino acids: CASSFLDRVSGELFF. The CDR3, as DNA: TGTGCCAGCAGTTTTTTGGACAGGGTATCCGGGGAGCTGTTTTTT.